Following are 3 T cell receptor beta chains from one sample sequenced in a study of cytomegalovirus exposure and HLA in healthy donors. Use of 60 Vbeta and 13 Jbeta primers characterized the PCR. Clones were read by immunoSEQ multiplex PCR, and TCRdb kept only the in-frame ones, dropping some. The repertoire holds 100,000 to 150,000 clones, 80% to 90% seen once, with approximately 2.4% in the top ten. Sequencing was carried out using PBMCs. These receptors originate from a man aged 50-59 years in good health and CMV-seronegative.

The chain couples TRBV30 to TRBJ2-7; TRBD1 is a possible D gene (6 bases). The germline CDR1 and CDR2 sequences are GTSNPN and SVGIG (reference sequence). The CDR3 is made up of 16 amino acids. Deletions cut 6 bases from V and 1 base from J, with 22 bases between. CDR3 sequence (DNA): TGTGCCTGCCGCCCTCAGGGGACCTCCTGGTCCTACGAGCAGTACTTC. Its translation is CACRPQGTSWSYEQYF.

V usage is TRBV30 and J usage is TRBJ1-5; 7 bases fit TRBD1. The trim removed 3 bases at V and 6 bases at J, leaving 5 bases unmatched. This CDR3 comprises 13 residues. The germline CDR1 and CDR2 sequences are GTSNPN and SVGIG (reference sequence). This CDR3 is CAWSHRGGQPQHF. DNA for the CDR3: TGTGCCTGGAGCCACAGGGGCGGTCAGCCCCAGCATTTT. The complete variable domain, with remaining parts taken from reference TRBV30 and TRBJ1-5, reads SQTIHQWPATLVQPVGSPLSLECTVEGTSNPNLYWYRQAAGRGLQLLFYSVGIGQISSEVPQNLSASRPQDRQFILSSKKLLLSDSGFYLCAWSHRGGQPQHFGDGTRLSIL.

The J gene is TRBJ1-2, the V gene TRBV5-1; D is ambiguous. CDR3 length: 14 residues. V gave up 3 bases and J gave up 2 bases, with 11 bases separating them. Germline V CDR1 and CDR2: SGHRS, YFSETQ. Here the CDR3 reads CASSSGSLNYGYTF. The CDR3 coding sequence is TGCGCCAGCAGCTCCGGGTCTTTAAACTATGGCTACACCTTC.